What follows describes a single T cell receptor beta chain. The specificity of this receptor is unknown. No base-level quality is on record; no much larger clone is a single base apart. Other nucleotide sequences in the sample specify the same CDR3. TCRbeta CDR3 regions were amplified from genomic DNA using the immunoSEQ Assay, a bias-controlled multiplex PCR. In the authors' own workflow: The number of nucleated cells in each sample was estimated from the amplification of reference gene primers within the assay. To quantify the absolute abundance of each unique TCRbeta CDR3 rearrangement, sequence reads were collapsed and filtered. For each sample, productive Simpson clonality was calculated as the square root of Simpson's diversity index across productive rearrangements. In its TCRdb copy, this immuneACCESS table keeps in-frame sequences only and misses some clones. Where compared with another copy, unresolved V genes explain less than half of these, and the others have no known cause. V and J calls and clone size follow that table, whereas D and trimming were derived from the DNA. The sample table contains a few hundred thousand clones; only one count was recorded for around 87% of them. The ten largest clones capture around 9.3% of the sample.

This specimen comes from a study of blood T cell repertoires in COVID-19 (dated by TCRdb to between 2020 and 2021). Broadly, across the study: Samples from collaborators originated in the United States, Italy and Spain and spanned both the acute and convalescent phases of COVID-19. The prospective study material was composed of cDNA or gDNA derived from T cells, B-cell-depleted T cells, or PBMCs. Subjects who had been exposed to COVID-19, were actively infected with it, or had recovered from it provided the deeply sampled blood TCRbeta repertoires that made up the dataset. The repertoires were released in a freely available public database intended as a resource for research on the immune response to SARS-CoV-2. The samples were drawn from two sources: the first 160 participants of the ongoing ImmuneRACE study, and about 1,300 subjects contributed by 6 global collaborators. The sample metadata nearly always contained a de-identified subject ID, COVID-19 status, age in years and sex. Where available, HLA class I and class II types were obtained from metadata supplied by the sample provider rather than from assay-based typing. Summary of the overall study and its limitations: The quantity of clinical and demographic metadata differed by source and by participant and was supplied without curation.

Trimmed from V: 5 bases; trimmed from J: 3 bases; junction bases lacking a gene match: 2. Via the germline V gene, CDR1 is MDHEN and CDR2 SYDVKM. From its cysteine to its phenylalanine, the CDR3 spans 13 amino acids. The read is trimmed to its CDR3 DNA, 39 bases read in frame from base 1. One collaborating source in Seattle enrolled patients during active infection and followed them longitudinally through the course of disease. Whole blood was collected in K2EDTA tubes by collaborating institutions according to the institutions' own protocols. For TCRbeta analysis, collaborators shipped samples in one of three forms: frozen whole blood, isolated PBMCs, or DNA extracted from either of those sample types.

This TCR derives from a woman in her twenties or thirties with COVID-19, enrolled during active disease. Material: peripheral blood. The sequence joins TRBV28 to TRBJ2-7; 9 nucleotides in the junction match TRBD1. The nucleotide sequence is TGTGCCAGCAGTCTGACAGGGGGCTACGAGCAGTACTTC. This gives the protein CASSLTGGYEQYF.